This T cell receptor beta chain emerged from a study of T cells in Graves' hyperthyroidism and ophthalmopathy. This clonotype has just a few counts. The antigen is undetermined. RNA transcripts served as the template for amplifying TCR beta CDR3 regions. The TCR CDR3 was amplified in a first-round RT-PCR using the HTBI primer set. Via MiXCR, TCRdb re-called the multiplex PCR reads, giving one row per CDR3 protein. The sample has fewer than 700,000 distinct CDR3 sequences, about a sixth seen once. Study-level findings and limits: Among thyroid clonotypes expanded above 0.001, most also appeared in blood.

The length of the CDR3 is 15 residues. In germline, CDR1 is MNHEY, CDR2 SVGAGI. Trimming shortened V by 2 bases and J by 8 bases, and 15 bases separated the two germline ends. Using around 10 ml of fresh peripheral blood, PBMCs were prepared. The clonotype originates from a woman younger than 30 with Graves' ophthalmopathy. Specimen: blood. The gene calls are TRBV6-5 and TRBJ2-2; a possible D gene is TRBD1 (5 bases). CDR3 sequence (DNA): TGTGCCAGCAGTTACGGACACTCGCACGCGGGGGAGCTGTTTTTT. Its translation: CASSYGHSHAGELFF.